One and the same sample provided the 13 T cell receptor beta chains below, sequenced in a study of PD-L1 blockade in urothelial cancer. The time point is: peripheral blood 6 weeks after treatment start. Libraries were prepared by immunoSEQ multiplex PCR; TCRdb keeps only in-frame clonotypes and omits some of them. The table includes fewer than 90,000 clones, more than 85% detected once. The sequences come from PBMCs, collected around atezolizumab (anti-PD-L1) treatment. Every receptor here comes from a woman of 80 years or more with urothelial cancer.

This chain links TRBV10-3 with TRBJ1-1; a weak D match, TRBD1 (6 bases). V dropped 5 bases and J dropped 4 bases, with 8 bases sitting between them. Germline V lookup: CDR1 ENHRY, CDR2 SYGVKD. The CDR3 contains 12 residues. The CDR3 nucleotides are TGTGCCATCAGTACAGGGACCACTGAAGCTTTCTTT. Translation: CAISTGTTEAFF.

V usage is TRBV7-8 and J usage is TRBJ1-1; D perhaps matches TRBD1 (6 bases). Trimming took off 5 bases at V and 1 base at J, with 11 bases between the two ends. Germline loops: CDR1 SGHVS, CDR2 FQNEAQ. This CDR3 is built from 14 residues. Here the CDR3 DNA reads TGTGCCAGCAGCGTGTTAGGGGGGAACACTGAAGCTTTCTTT. It yields the protein CASSVLGGNTEAFF.

This chain connects TRBV5-6 to TRBJ2-7; TRBD2 aligns across 10 bases. V lost 0 bases and J lost 3; bases outside the gene matches: 6. Per the germline V gene, CDR1 is SGHDT and CDR2 is YYEEEE. The CDR3 consists of 16 residues. The CDR3 is CASSLGGTSVSYEQYF. CDR3 bases: TGTGCCAGCAGCTTGGGTGGGACTAGCGTAAGCTACGAGCAGTACTTC.

V gene TRBV7-3 combines with J gene TRBJ2-7, with TRBD2 matching 15 bases. V shed 5 bases, J shed 6 bases, and the junction held 5 bases outside the gene matches. The length of the CDR3 is 15 residues. Germline values: CDR1 SGHTA, CDR2 FQGTGA. The chain's CDR3 is CASSKGTSGRTEQYF. For the CDR3, the DNA is TGTGCCAGCAGCAAAGGGACTAGCGGGAGGACCGAGCAGTACTTC.

The chain links TRBV7-8 to TRBJ1-1; 7 bases are shared with TRBD1. J gave up 2 bases and V 1 base, and 4 bases lay outside the gene matches. Looked up from germline, CDR1 is SGHVS and CDR2 is FQNEAQ. The CDR3 extends over 15 amino acids. The CDR3 reads CASSLDRDRNTEAFF. CDR3 bases: TGTGCCAGCAGCTTAGACCGGGACAGAAACACTGAAGCTTTCTTT.

The gene calls are TRBV5-1 and TRBJ2-2; D remains unclear. CDR3 length: 12 residues. Germline-derived CDR1 and CDR2 are SGHRS and YFSETQ. Trimming took off 5 bases at V and 2 bases at J, with 4 bases between the two ends. The CDR3 is CASSLNTGELFF. The CDR3 nucleotides are TGCGCCAGCAGTCTAAACACCGGGGAGCTGTTTTTT. The full variable domain, its missing parts supplied by reference TRBV5-1 and TRBJ2-2, is KAGVTQTPRYLIKTRGQQVTLSCSPISGHRSVSWYQQTPGQGLQFLFEYFSETQRNKGNFPGRFSGRQFSNSRSEMNVSTLELGDSALYLCASSLNTGELFFGEGSRLTVL.

The genes are TRBV6-5 and TRBJ1-5; 8 bases match TRBD1. This CDR3 comprises 15 residues. J gave up 2 bases and V 6 bases, and 6 bases lay outside the gene matches. In germline, CDR1 is MNHEY, CDR2 SVGAGI. This chain's CDR3 is CASSSDRGGNQPQHF. The CDR3 DNA follows: TGTGCCAGCAGCTCCGACAGGGGAGGCAATCAGCCCCAGCATTTT.

V and J are TRBV27 and TRBJ1-2, with 7 bases matching TRBD1. V shed 3 bases and J 3 bases; nucleotides not matched to a gene: 1. Germline-derived CDR1 and CDR2 are MNHEY and SMNVEV (reference sequence). There are 13 residues in the CDR3. The CDR3 DNA follows: TGTGCCAGCAGTTTTCAGGGGGACTATGGCTACACCTTC. The encoded protein is CASSFQGDYGYTF.

This chain uses TRBV11-2 with TRBJ2-1; 9 bases fit TRBD2. Germline trimming cut 7 bases from V and 12 bases from J; bases unmatched to any gene: 10. The V gene's germline CDR1 is SGHAT and CDR2 FQNNGV. This CDR3 comprises 13 residues. CDR3 in DNA: TGTGCCAGCACCCCTCGGGGGCGGGAGGGGCAGTTCTTC. This translates into CASTPRGREGQFF.

The rearrangement uses TRBV11-2 and TRBJ2-7; 9 nucleotides agree with TRBD1. This CDR3 region has 13 residues. Germline loops: CDR1 SGHAT, CDR2 FQNNGV. With 6 bases clipped from V and 7 bases from J, the junction kept 7 bases outside the gene matches. The CDR3 bases are TGTGCCAGCAGTAACGGACAGGGGAGGGAGCAGTACTTC. As protein: CASSNGQGREQYF.

This chain links TRBV30 with TRBJ2-1; D call uncertain. The CDR3 has 16 amino acids. Germline lookup yields CDR1 GTSNPN and CDR2 SVGIG (reference sequence). Trimming removed 0 bases at V and 0 bases at J, with 12 bases between. The CDR3 protein is CAWSVFGRSSYNEQFF. CDR3 sequence (DNA): TGTGCCTGGAGTGTTTTCGGTCGAAGCTCCTACAATGAGCAGTTCTTC.

This clone appeared once. The chain employs TRBV5-4 and TRBJ2-7; tentative D call: TRBD1 (6 bases). From germline, CDR1 is SGHNT and CDR2 YYREEE (reference sequence). The length of the CDR3 is 13 residues. V lost 4 bases and J lost 5, with 13 bases in between. The CDR3 reads CASSRADSNEQYF. The CDR3 DNA follows: TGTGCCAGCAGCCGAGCGGACAGTAACGAGCAGTACTTC.

The V gene is TRBV30, the J gene TRBJ2-5; 12 positions match TRBD2. The CDR3 length is 13 residues. CDR1 is GTSNPN and CDR2 is SVGIG in the germline V gene (reference sequence). V was pared by 4 bases and J by 9 bases, with 6 bases of the junction left unmatched. In nucleotides, the CDR3 is TGTGCCTGGAACCCACTAGCGGGAGGTCCCCAGTACTTC. This codes for CAWNPLAGGPQYF.